Described below is a single T cell receptor (beta chain) sequence and its context. This clone appeared once. Its antigen is not yet known. Per-base quality was not reported, and no clone a single base away is much larger than it. The immunoSEQ Assay, a bias-controlled multiplex PCR, was used to amplify TCRbeta CDR3 regions from genomic DNA. The original methods were these. Nucleated cell counts per sample were estimated from amplification of reference gene primers within the assay. Sequence reads were collapsed and filtered to measure the absolute abundance of every unique TCRbeta CDR3 rearrangement. Productive Simpson clonality was computed per sample as the square root of Simpson's diversity index over productive rearrangements. TCRdb holds this immuneACCESS table with in-frame rearrangements only. Some clones are missing; in checked studies, unresolved V genes explain under half, and the rest has no known cause. V and J calls and clone size follow that table, whereas D and trimming were derived from the DNA. Present in this sample are some 250,000 clones, about nine tenths of which were seen just once. 2.3% of the sample rests with the top ten.

This specimen belongs to a study of blood T cell repertoires in COVID-19 (dated by TCRdb to between 2020 and 2021). For the study in its entirety: The collaborator samples originated in the United States, Italy and Spain and spanned the acute and convalescent phases of COVID-19. The material from the prospective study consisted of cDNA or gDNA derived from T cells, B-cell-depleted T cells, or PBMCs. The dataset comprised deeply sampled blood TCRbeta repertoires from subjects exposed to, actively infected with, or recovered from COVID-19. A freely available public database, intended as a resource for researchers studying the immune response to SARS-CoV-2, is where the repertoires were released. The samples were drawn from the first 160 participants of the ongoing ImmuneRACE study and from 950 to 1,500 subjects provided by 6 global collaborators. A de-identified subject ID, COVID-19 status, age in years and sex were almost always included in the sample metadata. Where available, HLA class I and class II types were taken from metadata supplied by the sample provider and were not determined by assay-based typing. The research as a whole found: The amount of clinical and demographic metadata varied by source and participant and was provided uncurated.

The germline ends are 23 bases apart after V is trimmed by 4 bases and J by 8 bases. CDR1 and CDR2 were assigned from the germline V gene as SGHTA and FQGNSA. Counted from cysteine to phenylalanine, this CDR3 has 16 amino acids. Here the CDR3 DNA is all that survives: 48 bases in frame from base 1. Participants in the prospective study were aged roughly 18 to 89 years, lived in approximately 26 United States geographic areas, and enrolled through a virtual design. Cohort assignment in the prospective study relied on participant-reported clinical history from a screening survey and a study questionnaire. Mobile phlebotomists in the prospective study collected whole blood, serum and a nasopharyngeal or oropharyngeal swab from every participant. Prospective study participants could optionally give additional blood draws and questionnaires over a roughly two-month period. Blood samples from the prospective study were shipped frozen or at room temperature prior to DNA extraction.

The material sequenced was PBMCs or T cells enriched from blood (not recorded which). The clonotype originates from a woman aged 40 to 50 with acute COVID-19. The chain is encoded by TRBV7-2 joined to TRBJ1-2, and the D gene may be TRBD1, 6 bases matching. The DNA reads as follows: TGTGCCAGCAGCTCCCCTCCCCGGACAGTTGTGGAGGGCTACACCTTC. Its amino acids are CASSSPPRTVVEGYTF.